This TCR beta chain is drawn from a study of T cells after yellow fever vaccination (dated by TCRdb to the late 2010s). With respect to the entire study: Libraries from fractions with low cell numbers were prepared with the SMART-Seq v4 Ultra Low Input RNA kit. Bulk TCR alpha and beta repertoires were sequenced longitudinally to track T-cell clones before and after primary and booster YFV17D yellow fever vaccination. Two healthy male donors, one aged 18 to 30 and one aged 30 to 39 years, were included in the cohort. Blood was collected at multiple timepoints before and after primary and secondary immunization, and bulk PBMC replicates and cell subsets were isolated. Broader findings and caveats from the paper: Computational filtering was required because FACS-sorted repertoires could contain abundant contaminating clonotypes from the bulk population. A small share of clonotypes was detected in both CD4 and CD8 compartments, with the overlap likely arising from convergent recombination. Most clones expanded after primary vaccination (about 96% of CD4 and over 80% of CD8) were re-detected after the booster, suggesting that broad memory maintenance occurred. Compared with the primary T-cell response, the secondary T-cell response was faster but weaker, reaching its peak on day 5 rather than on day 15. Because the study included only two donors, the extent to which the findings can be generalized is limited.

Synthesis of TCR cDNA relied on 5'RACE template switching, a step that introduced a universal primer site along with unique molecular identifiers. Priming for cDNA synthesis came from both the TCR alpha and TCR beta constant segments. Libraries were amplified in two PCR steps, with sample barcodes and sequencing adapters added in the second step. Sequencing of libraries was done on Illumina HiSeq 2500 (2x100 bp) or NovaSeq (2x150 bp). Turning to the authors' computational methods: MIGEC was used to demultiplex reads and collapse the reads into UMI consensus sequences, and MiXCR was used for V(D)J alignment. Vaccine-responding clonotypes were identified with edgeR using replicate PBMC samples, with FDR below 0.01 and a log2 fold change above 5 up to day 15 being required. Bulk clonotypes were assigned CD4 or CD8 identity according to which sequenced CD4 or CD8 repertoire held them at higher abundance. In TCRdb, the public reads were trimmed at Q25 with fastp and aligned with MiXCR, with productive beta chains retained. Entries that share a CDR3 protein sequence are merged under the most common genes and DNA. These V and J calls rely on TCRdb rather than the paper's analysis. The sample data list approximately 550,000 distinct CDR3 sequences, and roughly 21% of these were observed just once. The top ten clonotypes cover roughly an eighth of the sample.

The CDR3 holds 13 amino acids from the cysteine to the phenylalanine. Here the CDR3 DNA is all that survives: 39 bases in frame from base 1. Deletion took 6 bases off V and 5 bases off J, with a span of 16 bases between the germline ends. Based on the germline V gene, the CDR1 and CDR2 sequences are SQVTM and ANQGSEA. This clonotype has more than one count but fewer than ten. This clone's antigen is unknown. Nothing much larger sits one base from this clone, and base qualities are not available. According to the study, the label for this sample's treatment or condition signals: live attenuated yellow fever vaccine strain. At each blood-draw timepoint, two biological replicates of bulk PBMCs were collected. PBMCs were isolated from peripheral blood using a standard Ficoll-Paque protocol. RNA was extracted with TriZol from bulk PBMCs, CD4 and CD8 fractions, and dextramer-positive and dextramer-negative fractions.

This material consisted of PBMCs, taken 15 days after the yellow fever booster vaccination. This receptor was identified in a man younger than 40 who received the YFV17D yellow fever vaccine. The V and J genes are TRBV29-1 and TRBJ1-1, with TRBD1 perhaps the D gene, on 5 matching bases. The DNA reads as follows: TGCAGCGTCCTAGGATCAGGGAGGACTGAAGCTTTCTTT. Its amino acids are CSVLGSGRTEAFF.